This paragraph covers one T cell receptor (beta chain) sequence. This clone was recorded only once. Its antigen remains unidentified. No much larger clonotype is one base removed from it; base qualities were not supplied. The source of the sample is a study of blood T cell repertoires in COVID-19 (dated by TCRdb to about 2020). For the wider study: Samples covering the acute and convalescent phases of COVID-19 were provided by collaborators in the United States, Italy and Spain. The prospective study material was composed of cDNA or gDNA derived from T cells, B-cell-depleted T cells, or PBMCs. The dataset comprised deeply sampled blood TCRbeta repertoires from subjects exposed to, actively infected with, or recovered from COVID-19. A freely available public database, intended as a resource for researchers studying the immune response to SARS-CoV-2, is where the repertoires were released. Samples were obtained from the ongoing ImmuneRACE study (first 160 participants) and from some 1,200 subjects provided by 6 global collaborators. Nearly every sample came with metadata listing a de-identified subject ID, COVID-19 status, age in years and sex. HLA class I and class II types, where available, came from metadata supplied by the sample provider rather than from assay-based typing. Overall results and qualifications from the work: The quantity of clinical and demographic metadata differed by source and by participant and was supplied without curation.

Enrolling through a virtual design, the prospective study's participants ranged in age from roughly 18 to 100 years and lived across 24 United States geographic areas. To assign participants to cohorts, the prospective study relied on clinical history that participants themselves reported in a screening survey and a study questionnaire. Mobile phlebotomists in the prospective study collected whole blood, serum and a nasopharyngeal or oropharyngeal swab from every participant. Additional blood draws and questionnaires over an approximately two-month period could optionally be provided by prospective study participants. Before DNA extraction, blood samples from the prospective study were shipped at room temperature or frozen. The CDR3, cysteine through phenylalanine, is 18 amino acids long. CDR3 DNA is the only sequence kept; it has 54 bases, read in frame from the first base. V is shortened by 5 bases, J by 4 bases, and the region joining them spans 26 bases. The germline V gene (reference sequence) yields SEHNR for CDR1 and FQNEAQ for CDR2.

TCRbeta CDR3 regions were amplified from genomic DNA using the immunoSEQ Assay, a bias-controlled multiplex PCR. The published analysis was carried out like this. The number of nucleated cells in each sample was estimated from the amplification of reference gene primers within the assay. To quantify the absolute abundance of each unique TCRbeta CDR3 rearrangement, sequence reads were collapsed and filtered. For each sample, productive Simpson clonality was calculated as the square root of Simpson's diversity index across productive rearrangements. TCRdb provides this immuneACCESS table in a form limited to in-frame rearrangements. Some clones are lacking; in checked studies, under half of them reflect an unresolved V gene, and why the rest are absent is not known. V and J calls and clone size come straight from that table; D and trimming were deduced from the DNA. This sample holds over 350,000 clones; about 85% were observed only once. Approximately 2% of the sample belongs to the ten largest clones.

Sequenced input: PBMCs or T cells enriched from blood (not recorded which). The chain couples TRBV7-9 to TRBJ2-5; the D region possibly corresponds to TRBD1 (7 bases align). This clonotype originated in a woman aged 18 to 35 with acute COVID-19. The DNA reads as follows: TGTGCCAGCAGCCGCAAGACAGGGTATCTTGGGGGACTAGAGACCCAGTACTTC. It is translated as CASSRKTGYLGGLETQYF.